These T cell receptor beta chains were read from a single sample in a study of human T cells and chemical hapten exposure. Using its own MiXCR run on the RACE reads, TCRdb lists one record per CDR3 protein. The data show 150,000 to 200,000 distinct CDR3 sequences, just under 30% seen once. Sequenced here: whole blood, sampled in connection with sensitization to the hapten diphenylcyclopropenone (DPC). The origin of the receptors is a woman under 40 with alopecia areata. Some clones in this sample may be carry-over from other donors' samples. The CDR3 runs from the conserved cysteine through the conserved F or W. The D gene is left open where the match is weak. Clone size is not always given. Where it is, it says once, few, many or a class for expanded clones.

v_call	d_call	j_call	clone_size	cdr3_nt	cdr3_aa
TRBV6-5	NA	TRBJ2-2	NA	TGTGCCAGCAGTTTTCAAGCCGACCCGAACACCGGGGAGCTGTTTTTT	CASSFQADPNTGELFF
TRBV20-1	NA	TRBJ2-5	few	TGCAGTGCTTCTACAAAAGAGACCCAGTACTTC	CSASTKETQYF
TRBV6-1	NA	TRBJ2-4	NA	TGTGCCACCGGAGGGGCCACCCGAAACATTCAGTACTTC	CATGGATRNIQYF
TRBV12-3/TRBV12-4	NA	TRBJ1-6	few	TGTGCCAGCAACGTCGGGGGAAATTCACCCCTCCACTTT	CASNVGGNSPLHF
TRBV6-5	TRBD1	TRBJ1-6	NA	TGTGCCAGCAGTTACTCTTCAAACAGGGGGTACAATTCACCCCTCCACTTT	CASSYSSNRGYNSPLHF
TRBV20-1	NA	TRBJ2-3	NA	TGCAGTGCTGGCGGGGCCATTGGGGATACGCAGTATTTT	CSAGGAIGDTQYF
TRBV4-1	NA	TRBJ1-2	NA	TGCGCCAGCAGCCCTGAAGGCGGGGCGGATGGCTACACCTTC	CASSPEGGADGYTF
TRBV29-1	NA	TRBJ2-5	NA	TGCAGCGTTGTGGACCAGAGTGAGACCCAGTACTTC	CSVVDQSETQYF
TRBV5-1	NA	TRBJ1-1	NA	TGCGCCAGCAGCTTGCAAATAGGGGCGAAAGACACTGAAGCTTTCTTT	CASSLQIGAKDTEAFF
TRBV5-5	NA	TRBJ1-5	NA	TGTGCCAGCAGCTTGCAATTCGGCCAGCCCCAGCATTTT	CASSLQFGQPQHF
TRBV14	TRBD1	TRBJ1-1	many	TGTGCCAGCAGCCAAGAGACAGGGCCCACTGAAGCTTTCTTT	CASSQETGPTEAFF
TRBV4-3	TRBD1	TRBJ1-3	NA	TGCGCCAGCAGCCAGGGGGGACAGCCCTCTGGAAACACCATATATTTT	CASSQGGQPSGNTIYF
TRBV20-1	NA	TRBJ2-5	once	TGCAGTGCTAGAAGCGGCATAGAGACCCAGTACTTC	CSARSGIETQYF
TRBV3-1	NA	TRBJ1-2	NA	TGTGCCAGCAGCCCCCTGTCCGGGCGTCATGGCTACACCTTC	CASSPLSGRHGYTF
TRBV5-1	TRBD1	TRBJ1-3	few	TGCGCCAGCAGCCGTTCTCCCGGGACAGAAGGAAACACCATATATTTT	CASSRSPGTEGNTIYF
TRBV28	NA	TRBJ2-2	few	TGTGCCAGCAGTTTGATTAGGGGGGAGCTGTTTTTT	CASSLIRGELFF
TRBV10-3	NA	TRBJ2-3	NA	TGTGCCATTTCCAAAATGCACAGTTCGGATACGCAGTATTTT	CAISKMHSSDTQYF
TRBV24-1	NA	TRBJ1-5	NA	TGTGCCACCAGTGAGTCGGTGATTGATCAGCCCCAGCATTTT	CATSESVIDQPQHF
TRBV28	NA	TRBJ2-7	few	TGTGCCAGCAGTTTACCGCAGGGGAGGTACGAGCAGTACTTC	CASSLPQGRYEQYF
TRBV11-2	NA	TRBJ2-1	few	TGTGCCAGCAGCCCCAGATCCATAGCGGAGCAGTTCTTC	CASSPRSIAEQFF
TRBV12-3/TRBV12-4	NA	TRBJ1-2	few	TGTGCCAGCAGTTCGCACGCACGGGGCTATGGCTACACCTTC	CASSSHARGYGYTF
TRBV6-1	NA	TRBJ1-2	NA	TGTGCCAGCAGTGATAACAGGGGCTACACCTTC	CASSDNRGYTF
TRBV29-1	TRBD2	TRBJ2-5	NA	TGCAGCGTTGGACTAGCGGGGCTTGAGACCCAGTACTTC	CSVGLAGLETQYF
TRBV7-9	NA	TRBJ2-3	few	TGTGCCAGCAGCTCAGACCTGGCACCAGATACGCAGTATTTT	CASSSDLAPDTQYF
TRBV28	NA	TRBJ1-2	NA	TGTGCCAGCAGTTTCGCCGCCGGAGGGGACTATGGCTACACCTTC	CASSFAAGGDYGYTF
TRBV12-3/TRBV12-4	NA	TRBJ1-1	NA	TGTGCCAGCAGCGAGGGAGAGAACACTGAAGCTTTCTTT	CASSEGENTEAFF